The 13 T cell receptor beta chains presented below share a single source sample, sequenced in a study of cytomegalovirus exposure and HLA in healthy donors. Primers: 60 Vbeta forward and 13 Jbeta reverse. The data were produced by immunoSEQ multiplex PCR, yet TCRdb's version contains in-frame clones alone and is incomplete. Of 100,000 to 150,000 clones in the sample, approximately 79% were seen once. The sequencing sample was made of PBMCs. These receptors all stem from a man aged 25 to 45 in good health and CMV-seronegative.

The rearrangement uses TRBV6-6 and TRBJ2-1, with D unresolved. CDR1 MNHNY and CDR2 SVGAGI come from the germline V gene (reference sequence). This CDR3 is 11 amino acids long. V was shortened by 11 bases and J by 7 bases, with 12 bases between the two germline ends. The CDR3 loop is CASTRQNEQFF. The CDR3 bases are TGTGCCTCGACTCGGCAGAATGAGCAGTTCTTC.

The chain's CDR3 is CSVGDRDCYTF. CDR3 bases: TGCAGCGTTGGGGACAGGGATTGCTACACCTTC. V is TRBV29-1 and J is TRBJ1-2; 9 bases fit TRBD1. The CDR3 has 11 amino acids. With V trimmed by 4 bases and J by 9 bases, 3 bases remained unmatched. Germline CDR1 is SQVTM and CDR2 is ANQGSEA.

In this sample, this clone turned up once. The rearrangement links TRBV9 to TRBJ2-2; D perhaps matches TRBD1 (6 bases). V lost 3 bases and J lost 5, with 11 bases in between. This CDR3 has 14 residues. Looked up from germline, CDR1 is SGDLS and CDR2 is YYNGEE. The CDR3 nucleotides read TGTGCCAGCAGCGCCCGAGGACAGACCGGGGAGCTGTTTTTT. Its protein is CASSARGQTGELFF.

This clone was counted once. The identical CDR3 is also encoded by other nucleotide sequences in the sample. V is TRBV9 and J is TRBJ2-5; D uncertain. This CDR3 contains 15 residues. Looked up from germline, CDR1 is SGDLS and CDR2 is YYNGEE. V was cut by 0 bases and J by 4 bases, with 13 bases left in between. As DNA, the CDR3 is TGTGCCAGCAGCGTAGGTTCACTCCCAGGAGAGACCCAGTACTTC. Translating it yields CASSVGSLPGETQYF.

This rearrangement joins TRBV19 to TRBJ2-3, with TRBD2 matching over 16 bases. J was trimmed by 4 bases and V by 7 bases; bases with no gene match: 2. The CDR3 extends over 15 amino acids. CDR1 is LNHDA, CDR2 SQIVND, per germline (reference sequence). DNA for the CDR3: TGTGCCAGTAAGGGGACTAGCGGGGGGGCAGATACGCAGTATTTT. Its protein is CASKGTSGGADTQYF.

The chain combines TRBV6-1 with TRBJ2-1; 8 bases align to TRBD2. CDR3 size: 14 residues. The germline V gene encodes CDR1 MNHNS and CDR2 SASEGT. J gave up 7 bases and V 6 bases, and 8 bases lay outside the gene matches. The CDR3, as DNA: TGTGCCAGCAGATCGTCCGGGACTAGAAATGAGCAGTTCTTC. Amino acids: CASRSSGTRNEQFF.

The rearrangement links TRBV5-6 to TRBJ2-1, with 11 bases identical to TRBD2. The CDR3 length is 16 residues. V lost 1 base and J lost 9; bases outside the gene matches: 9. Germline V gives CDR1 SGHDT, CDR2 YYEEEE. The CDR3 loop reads CASSLIGLAGGGEQFF. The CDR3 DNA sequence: TGTGCCAGCAGCTTGATTGGGCTAGCGGGGGGCGGTGAGCAGTTCTTC.

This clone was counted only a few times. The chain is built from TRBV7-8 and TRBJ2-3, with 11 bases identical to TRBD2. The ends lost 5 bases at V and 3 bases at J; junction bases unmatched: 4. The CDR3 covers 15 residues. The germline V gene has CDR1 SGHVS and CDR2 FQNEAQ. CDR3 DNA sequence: TGTGCCAGCAGCCCAGGGACTAGCGGAACAGATACGCAGTATTTT. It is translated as CASSPGTSGTDTQYF.

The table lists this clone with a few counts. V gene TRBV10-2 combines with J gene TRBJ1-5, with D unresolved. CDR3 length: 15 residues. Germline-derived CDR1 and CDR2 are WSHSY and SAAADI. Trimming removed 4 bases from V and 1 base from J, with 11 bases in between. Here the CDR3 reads CASSVGGRSNQPQHF. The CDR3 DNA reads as TGCGCCAGCAGTGTGGGCGGGCGAAGCAATCAGCCCCAGCATTTT.

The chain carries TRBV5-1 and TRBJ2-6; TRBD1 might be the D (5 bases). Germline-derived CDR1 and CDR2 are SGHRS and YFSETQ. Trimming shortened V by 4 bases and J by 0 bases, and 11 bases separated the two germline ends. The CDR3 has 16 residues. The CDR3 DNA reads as TGCGCCAGCAGCCCAACGACAGTCTCTGGGGCCAACGTCCTGACTTTC. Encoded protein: CASSPTTVSGANVLTF.

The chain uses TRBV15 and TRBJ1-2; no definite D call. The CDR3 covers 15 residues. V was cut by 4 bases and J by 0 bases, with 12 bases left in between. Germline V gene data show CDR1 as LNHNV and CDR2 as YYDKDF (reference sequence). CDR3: CATSTAREPNYGYTF. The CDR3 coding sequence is TGTGCCACCAGCACTGCCCGGGAACCTAACTATGGCTACACCTTC.

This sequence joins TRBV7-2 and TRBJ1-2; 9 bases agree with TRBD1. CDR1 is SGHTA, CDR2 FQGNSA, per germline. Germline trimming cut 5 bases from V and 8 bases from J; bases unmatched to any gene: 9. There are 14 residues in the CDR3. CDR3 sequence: CASSRRDRAGGYTF. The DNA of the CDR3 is TGTGCCAGCAGCCGTCGGGACAGGGCGGGCGGCTACACCTTC.

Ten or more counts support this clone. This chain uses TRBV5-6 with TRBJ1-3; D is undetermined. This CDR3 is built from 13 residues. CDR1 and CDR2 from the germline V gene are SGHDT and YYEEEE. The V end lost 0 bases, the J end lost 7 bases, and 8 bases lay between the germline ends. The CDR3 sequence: CASSLGPGNTIYF. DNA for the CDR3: TGTGCCAGCAGCTTGGGACCGGGGAACACCATATATTTT.